The rows below give T cell receptor beta chains drawn from one sample of a study of blood T cells in healthy people across ages. In TCRdb, the 5' RACE reads were re-called with MiXCR into one record per CDR3 protein. The table shows over a million distinct CDR3 sequences, with roughly 40% occurring only once. Material for sequencing was blood. These TCRs come from a woman aged 18-29 years in good health. Both conserved end residues are part of each CDR3. A D gene is named only where the DNA matches it firmly. Where a row states a size, it is once, few, many or the class of an expanded clone; other rows omit it.

size: .
J: TRBJ2-1
D: .
V: TRBV12-3/TRBV12-4
DNA: TGTGCCAGCGAGGAGGGCCTCAATTCGCGGTTCTTC
CDR3: CASEEGLNSRFF

size: .
J: TRBJ2-1
D: TRBD2
V: TRBV6-6
DNA: TGTGCCAGCAGACGAGCGGGAGGGGGCAATGAGCAGTTCTTC
CDR3: CASRRAGGGNEQFF

size: .
J: TRBJ2-5
D: .
V: TRBV6-5
DNA: TGTGCCAGCAGTTACGGGACTCCTTTGGAGACCCAGTACTTC
CDR3: CASSYGTPLETQYF

size: few
J: TRBJ1-4
D: .
V: TRBV28
DNA: TGTGCCAGCAGTTTAAAAATGCCGACAGGAAAACTGTTTTTT
CDR3: CASSLKMPTGKLFF

size: few
J: TRBJ2-2
D: .
V: TRBV18
DNA: TGTGCCAGCTCACCACCTCGTCGTACAGGGCAGGGGCCGGGAACCGGGGAGCTGTTTTTT
CDR3: CASSPPRRTGQGPGTGELFF

size: .
J: TRBJ1-2
D: .
V: TRBV28
DNA: TGTACCAGCACTCCTTACTATGGGGAGGGAACAAACTATGGCTACACCTTC
CDR3: CTSTPYYGEGTNYGYTF

size: once
J: TRBJ2-3
D: TRBD1
V: TRBV27
DNA: TGTGCCAGCAGCCATGGACAGGTCAACACAGATACGCAGTATTTT
CDR3: CASSHGQVNTDTQYF

size: .
J: TRBJ2-3
D: TRBD2
V: TRBV5-1
DNA: TGCGCCAGCAGCCCACTGGGACTAGCGGGGGGGACTAGCACAGATACGCAGTATTTT
CDR3: CASSPLGLAGGTSTDTQYF

size: .
J: TRBJ1-2
D: TRBD1
V: TRBV14
DNA: TGTGCCAGCAGCCGGGGACAGGACCCGGGAGGCTACACCTTC
CDR3: CASSRGQDPGGYTF

size: .
J: TRBJ2-5
D: TRBD2
V: TRBV3-1
DNA: TGTGCCAGCAGCCAAGAAGGAAGCGGGGGGCTCGGTTCGGGGACCCAGTACTTC
CDR3: CASSQEGSGGLGSGTQYF

size: .
J: TRBJ2-1
D: .
V: TRBV7-2
DNA: TGTGCCAGCAGCATCACTTCGGCTCCCAATGAGCAGTTCTTC
CDR3: CASSITSAPNEQFF

size: .
J: TRBJ2-3
D: TRBD2
V: TRBV7-8
DNA: TGTGCCAGCTCGGGAGGCTACACAGATACGCAGTATTTT
CDR3: CASSGGYTDTQYF

size: .
J: TRBJ1-2
D: .
V: TRBV20-1
DNA: TGCAGTGCTACCCTTGCGGGGAGTTATGGCTACACCTTC
CDR3: CSATLAGSYGYTF

size: few
J: TRBJ2-5
D: TRBD2
V: TRBV12-3/TRBV12-4
DNA: TGTGCCAGCAGGGGACTAGCGGGGGGGCGCCAAGAGACCCAGTACTTC
CDR3: CASRGLAGGRQETQYF

size: .
J: TRBJ1-1
D: .
V: TRBV7-9
DNA: TGTGCCAGCAGCTTCTCCGGACAAGAAGCTTTCTTT
CDR3: CASSFSGQEAFF

size: .
J: TRBJ2-3
D: .
V: TRBV12-3/TRBV12-4
DNA: TGTGTCAGCAGTTTAGTAAAAGGGGGAGTCACAGATACGCAGTATTTT
CDR3: CVSSLVKGGVTDTQYF

size: .
J: TRBJ2-7
D: .
V: TRBV6-6
DNA: TGTGCCAGCCGGGGCGCGGGCGTTTTCTACAATGAGCAGTACTTC
CDR3: CASRGAGVFYNEQYF

size: .
J: TRBJ2-4
D: .
V: TRBV5-1
DNA: TGCGCCAGCAGCCAGAAGGACGAGCGACGTCTCGACATTCAGTACTTC
CDR3: CASSQKDERRLDIQYF

size: few
J: TRBJ1-2
D: TRBD1
V: TRBV7-9
DNA: TGTGCCAGCAGCGAACCGGGACAGGTGACTTCTAACTATGGCTACACCTTC
CDR3: CASSEPGQVTSNYGYTF

size: .
J: TRBJ2-4
D: TRBD2
V: TRBV20-1
DNA: TGCAGTGCTCCCACCAAGGGGCTAGCGGGAGCCAAAAACATTCAGTACTTC
CDR3: CSAPTKGLAGAKNIQYF

size: many
J: TRBJ1-5
D: .
V: TRBV6-6
DNA: TGTGCCAGCAGTCCCCAGGGAGTGAGCAATCAGCCCCAGCATTTT
CDR3: CASSPQGVSNQPQHF

size: .
J: TRBJ2-1
D: .
V: TRBV5-1
DNA: TGCGCCAGCAGCTTGGCGCTGGGCGGAGCCTCGGATGAGCAGTTCTTC
CDR3: CASSLALGGASDEQFF

size: .
J: TRBJ2-1
D: TRBD2
V: TRBV4-1
DNA: TGCGCCAGCAGCCAAGTAGCGGGGGGGGTCTACAATGAGCAGTTCTTC
CDR3: CASSQVAGGVYNEQFF

size: .
J: TRBJ1-2
D: .
V: TRBV21-1
DNA: TGTGCCAGCAGCACCCCAAAGGGGAGTTCCTGTAACTATGGCCACACCTTC
CDR3: CASSTPKGSSCNYGHTF

size: .
J: TRBJ2-3
D: .
V: TRBV11-2
DNA: TGTGCCAGTACCATACCCGTCGATACGCAGTATTTT
CDR3: CASTIPVDTQYF

size: .
J: TRBJ2-5
D: .
V: TRBV20-1
DNA: TGCAGTGCTAGAGATATTTCTAGTGTGGGCAGACCTGGGGAGTACTTC
CDR3: CSARDISSVGRPGEYF

size: .
J: TRBJ2-1
D: .
V: TRBV5-5
DNA: TGTGCCAGCAGCTTGGCGGGCAACCCTAGTGAGCAGTTCTTC
CDR3: CASSLAGNPSEQFF

size: .
J: TRBJ1-2
D: .
V: TRBV2
DNA: TGTGCCAGCAATGCACAGTCGGATGGCTACACCTTC
CDR3: CASNAQSDGYTF

size: few
J: TRBJ1-2
D: .
V: TRBV7-2
DNA: TGTGCCAGCAGCTCTGGCCCCCTCTATGGCTACACCTTC
CDR3: CASSSGPLYGYTF

size: .
J: TRBJ2-2
D: .
V: TRBV24-1
DNA: TGTGCCACCCAGGGGATCGAAGCCGGGGAGCTGTTTTTT
CDR3: CATQGIEAGELFF

size: .
J: TRBJ1-2
D: .
V: TRBV7-2
DNA: TGTGCCAGCAGCTCCAGAGTACAGGGAGATGGCTACACCTTC
CDR3: CASSSRVQGDGYTF

size: .
J: TRBJ1-6
D: .
V: TRBV20-1
DNA: TGCAGTGCTAGAGATGGGGTTGCCGACTATAATTCACCCCTCCACTTT
CDR3: CSARDGVADYNSPLHF

size: once
J: TRBJ2-1
D: .
V: TRBV11-2
DNA: TGTGCCAGCAGCTCGGGGTCCCCCAATGAGCAGTTCTTC
CDR3: CASSSGSPNEQFF

size: few
J: TRBJ1-2
D: TRBD1
V: TRBV6-6
DNA: TGTGCCAGCAGTCTTTTGACAGGGCCGAGCTATGGCTACACCTTC
CDR3: CASSLLTGPSYGYTF

size: .
J: TRBJ1-2
D: .
V: TRBV12-3/TRBV12-4
DNA: TGTGCCAGCTCCTTTCGACGGGGAGGCTACACCTTC
CDR3: CASSFRRGGYTF

size: .
J: TRBJ2-7
D: .
V: TRBV4-1
DNA: TGCGCCAGCAGCCCCTTGGGCCCCGCCTACAATGAGCAGTACTTC
CDR3: CASSPLGPAYNEQYF

size: .
J: TRBJ2-7
D: TRBD2
V: TRBV28
DNA: TGTGCCAGCAACGATCTAGCGGGGGGGCCCGAGCAGTACTTC
CDR3: CASNDLAGGPEQYF

size: few
J: TRBJ1-2
D: .
V: TRBV12-5
DNA: TGTGCTAGTGGTTTCGAAGCTGGGGGTGACTATGGCTACACCTTC
CDR3: CASGFEAGGDYGYTF

size: .
J: TRBJ2-3
D: TRBD2
V: TRBV11-2
DNA: TGTGCCAGCAGCAGGGTTGCGGGAGCGGATACGCAGTATTTT
CDR3: CASSRVAGADTQYF

size: few
J: TRBJ2-7
D: .
V: TRBV20-1
DNA: TGCAGTGCTAGAGCCAAGGAGGCCCCCAGCTCCTACGAGCAGTACTTC
CDR3: CSARAKEAPSSYEQYF

size: .
J: TRBJ2-7
D: TRBD1
V: TRBV3-1
DNA: TGTGCCAGCAGCCGGACAGGGGTTGGGCGCGAGCAGTACTTC
CDR3: CASSRTGVGREQYF

size: .
J: TRBJ2-7
D: TRBD2
V: TRBV28
DNA: TGTGCCAGCAGTTTCGGGACTAGCGGGAGTAAGAAGCAGTACTTC
CDR3: CASSFGTSGSKKQYF

size: few
J: TRBJ2-5
D: TRBD2
V: TRBV7-2
DNA: TGTGCCAGCAGCTTTCGGACTAGCGGGATGGAGACCCAGTACTTC
CDR3: CASSFRTSGMETQYF

size: .
J: TRBJ2-7
D: .
V: TRBV6-5
DNA: TGTGCCAGCAGTTACGACGCCGGCTACGAGCAGTACTTC
CDR3: CASSYDAGYEQYF

size: .
J: TRBJ1-2
D: .
V: TRBV10-3
DNA: TGTGCCATCAGTCGCCGGGACACGTATGGCTACACCTTC
CDR3: CAISRRDTYGYTF

size: few
J: TRBJ2-1
D: .
V: TRBV11-2
DNA: TGTGCCAGCAGCTTAGATTCGGGTCTCTACAATGAGCAGTTCTTC
CDR3: CASSLDSGLYNEQFF

size: .
J: TRBJ2-7
D: .
V: TRBV5-1
DNA: TGCGCCAGTAGAGGAGGGGGACCCTACGAGCAGTACTTC
CDR3: CASRGGGPYEQYF

size: few
J: TRBJ2-7
D: .
V: TRBV20-1
DNA: TGCAGTCCAACAGGACAGTCCTACGAGCAGTACTTC
CDR3: CSPTGQSYEQYF

size: few
J: TRBJ2-1
D: .
V: TRBV7-2
DNA: TGTGCCAGCAGCTTAGGCGGTAGTAGCTCCTACAATGAGCAGTTCTTC
CDR3: CASSLGGSSSYNEQFF

size: .
J: TRBJ2-5
D: .
V: TRBV2
DNA: TGTGCCAGCAACACAGGGAACCAAGAGACCCAGTACTTC
CDR3: CASNTGNQETQYF

size: .
J: TRBJ2-1
D: TRBD2
V: TRBV12-3/TRBV12-4
DNA: TGTGCCAGCAGCTCCGGGACTAACCTCTACAATGAGCAGTTCTTC
CDR3: CASSSGTNLYNEQFF

size: .
J: TRBJ2-5
D: .
V: TRBV7-9
DNA: TGTGCAGTCGCGGGGAACTCAGAGACCCAGTACTTC
CDR3: CAVAGNSETQYF

size: .
J: TRBJ2-7
D: TRBD2
V: TRBV6-1
DNA: TGTGCCAGCAGGGAGGGACTAGCGGAGACCTACGAGCAGTACTTC
CDR3: CASREGLAETYEQYF

size: .
J: TRBJ2-3
D: .
V: TRBV7-9
DNA: TGTGCCAGCAGCTTATTGTCCCCCGGCCTTCAGGGTACAGATACGCAGTATTTT
CDR3: CASSLLSPGLQGTDTQYF

size: few
J: TRBJ2-6
D: TRBD1
V: TRBV20-1
DNA: TGCAGTGCTAGGGGGACAGGGGTTGAACTTAACTCTGGGGCCAACGTCCTGACTTTC
CDR3: CSARGTGVELNSGANVLTF

size: .
J: TRBJ2-1
D: .
V: TRBV11-1
DNA: TGTGCCAGCACCCGGGGGGGTGCAGGGGGTCATAATGAGCAGTTCTTC
CDR3: CASTRGGAGGHNEQFF

size: .
J: TRBJ2-7
D: TRBD2
V: TRBV7-9
DNA: TGTGCCAGCAGCTTACGCGAAACGGGAGGGTTGTACGAGCAGTACTTC
CDR3: CASSLRETGGLYEQYF

size: few
J: TRBJ2-7
D: .
V: TRBV20-1
DNA: TGCAGTGCTAGAGATCAGGGCCGGGAGCAGTACTTC
CDR3: CSARDQGREQYF